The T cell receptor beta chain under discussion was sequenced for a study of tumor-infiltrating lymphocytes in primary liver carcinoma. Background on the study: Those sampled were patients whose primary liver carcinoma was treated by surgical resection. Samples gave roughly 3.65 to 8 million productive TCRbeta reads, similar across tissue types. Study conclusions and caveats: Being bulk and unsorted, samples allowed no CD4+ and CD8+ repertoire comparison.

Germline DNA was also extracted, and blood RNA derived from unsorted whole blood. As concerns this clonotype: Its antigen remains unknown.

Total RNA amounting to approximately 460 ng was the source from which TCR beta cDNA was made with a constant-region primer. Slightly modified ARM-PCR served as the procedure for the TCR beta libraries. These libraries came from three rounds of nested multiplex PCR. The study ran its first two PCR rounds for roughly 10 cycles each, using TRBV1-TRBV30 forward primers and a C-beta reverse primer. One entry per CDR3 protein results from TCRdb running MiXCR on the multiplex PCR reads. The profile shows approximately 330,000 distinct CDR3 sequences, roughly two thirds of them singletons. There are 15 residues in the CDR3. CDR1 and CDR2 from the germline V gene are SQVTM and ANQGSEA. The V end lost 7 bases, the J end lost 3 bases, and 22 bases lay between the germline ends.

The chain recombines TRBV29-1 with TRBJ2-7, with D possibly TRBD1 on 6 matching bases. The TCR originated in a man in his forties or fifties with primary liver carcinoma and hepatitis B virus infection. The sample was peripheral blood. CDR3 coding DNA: TGCAGCGCCGGGTTGGGACATGGCAGCCTCTACGAGCAGTACTTC. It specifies CSAGLGHGSLYEQYF.